This TCR beta chain appears in the sequencing data of a study of blood T cell repertoires in COVID-19. Across the study: The study drew acute and convalescent COVID-19 samples from the United States, Italy and Spain.

Participants came from some 26 US areas, aged about 18 to 89 years. Donors were grouped by their self-reported clinical history. Symptom resolution, clearance, or two negative PCRs marked the recovered donors of Cohort 3. The table came from immunoSEQ multiplex PCR; TCRdb's copy has only in-frame clones and leaves some out. The table records fewer than 500,000 clones, around 87% of them present only once. CDR3 length: 13 residues. Germline loops: CDR1 LNHDA, CDR2 SQIVND (reference sequence). V shed 5 bases and J shed 0 bases, with 8 bases lying between them. The sequence was collected from a man between 25 and 39 years old who had recovered from COVID-19. The rearrangement joins TRBV19 to TRBJ2-7; D gene ambiguous. The material sequenced was PBMCs or T cells enriched from blood (not recorded which). CDR3 bases: TGTGCCAGTAGTTATGCGGACTCCTACGAGCAGTACTTC. Residues: CASSYADSYEQYF.